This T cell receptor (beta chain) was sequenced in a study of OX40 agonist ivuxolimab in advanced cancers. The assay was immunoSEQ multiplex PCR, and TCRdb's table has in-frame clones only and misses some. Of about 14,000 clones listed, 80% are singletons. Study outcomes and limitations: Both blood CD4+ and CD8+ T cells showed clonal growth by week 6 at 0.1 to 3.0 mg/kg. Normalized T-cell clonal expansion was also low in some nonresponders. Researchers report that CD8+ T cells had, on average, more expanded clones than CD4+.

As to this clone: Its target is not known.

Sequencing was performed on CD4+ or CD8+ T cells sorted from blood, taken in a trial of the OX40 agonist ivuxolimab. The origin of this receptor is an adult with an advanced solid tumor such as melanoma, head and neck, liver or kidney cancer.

DNA for the CDR3: TGCGCCAGCAGCCCCGGAAGTTTCGACGAGCAGTACTTC. Translation: CASSPGSFDEQYF. The chain employs TRBV4-1 and TRBJ2-7; unclear D gene. Germline V lookup: CDR1 MGHRA, CDR2 YSYEKL. This CDR3 has 13 residues. V dropped 4 bases and J dropped 5 bases, with 12 bases sitting between them.